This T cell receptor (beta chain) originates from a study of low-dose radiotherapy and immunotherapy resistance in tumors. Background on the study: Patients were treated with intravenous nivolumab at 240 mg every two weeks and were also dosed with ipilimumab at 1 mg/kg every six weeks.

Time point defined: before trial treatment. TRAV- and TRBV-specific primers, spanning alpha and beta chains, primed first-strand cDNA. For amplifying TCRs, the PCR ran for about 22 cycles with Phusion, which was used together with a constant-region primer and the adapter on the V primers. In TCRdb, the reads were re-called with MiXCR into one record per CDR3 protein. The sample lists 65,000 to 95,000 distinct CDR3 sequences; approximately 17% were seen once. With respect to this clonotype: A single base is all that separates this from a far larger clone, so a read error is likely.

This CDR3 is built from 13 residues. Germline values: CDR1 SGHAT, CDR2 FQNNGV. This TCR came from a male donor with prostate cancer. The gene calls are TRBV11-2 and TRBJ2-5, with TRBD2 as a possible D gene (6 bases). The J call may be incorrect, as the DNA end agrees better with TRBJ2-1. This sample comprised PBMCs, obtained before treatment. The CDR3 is CVSSFGTYNEQFF. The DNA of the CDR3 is TGTGTCAGCAGCTTCGGGACTTACAATGAGCAGTTCTTC.